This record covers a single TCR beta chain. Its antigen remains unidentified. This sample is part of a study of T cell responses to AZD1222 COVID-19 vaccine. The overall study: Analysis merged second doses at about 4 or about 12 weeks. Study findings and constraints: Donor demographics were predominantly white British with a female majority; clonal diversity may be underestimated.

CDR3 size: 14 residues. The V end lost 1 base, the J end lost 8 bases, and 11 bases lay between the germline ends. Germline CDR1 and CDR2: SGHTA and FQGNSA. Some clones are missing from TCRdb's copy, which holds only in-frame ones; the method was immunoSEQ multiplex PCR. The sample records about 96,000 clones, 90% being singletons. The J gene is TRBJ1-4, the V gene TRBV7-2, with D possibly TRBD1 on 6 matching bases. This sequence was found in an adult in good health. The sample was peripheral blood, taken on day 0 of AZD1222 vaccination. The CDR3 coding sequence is TGTGCCAGCAGCTTAGACAGGGCTAGGGAAAAACTGTTTTTT. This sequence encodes CASSLDRAREKLFF. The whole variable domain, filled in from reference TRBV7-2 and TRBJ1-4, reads GAGVSQSPSNKVTEKGKDVELRCDPISGHTALYWYRQSLGQGLEFLIYFQGNSAPDKSGLPSDRFSAERTGGSVSTLTIQRTQQEDSAVYLCASSLDRAREKLFFGSGTQLSVL.